This T cell receptor (beta chain) was sequenced during a study of T cells in Graves' hyperthyroidism and ophthalmopathy. Background on the study: Peripheral blood draws took place at initial diagnosis, ahead of any treatment.

After removal of 0 bases from V and 0 bases from J, the junction contained 10 bases not matched to a gene. The CDR3 is 19 residues long. From germline, CDR1 is MNHNS and CDR2 SASEGT. Amplified TCR beta CDR3 regions came from RNA transcripts. A first-round RT-PCR of the TCR CDR3 used the HTBI primer set. Via MiXCR, TCRdb re-called the multiplex PCR reads, giving one row per CDR3 protein. The profile covers about 380,000 distinct CDR3 sequences, with 13% appearing a single time and less than 25% taken by the ten largest. This clonotype has more than one count but fewer than ten. Lactation, pregnancy, other autoimmune disease or uncontrolled infection excluded patients. Extraction of PBMCs used roughly 10 ml of fresh peripheral blood.

The TCR originated in a man aged 30 to 39 with Graves' hyperthyroidism that later progressed to Graves' ophthalmopathy. This chain links TRBV6-1 with TRBJ2-1; 8 positions match TRBD2. Input material: blood. The CDR3 DNA sequence: TGTGCCAGCAGTGAAGCTACCCCCTTCCGGGGGGGCTCCTACAATGAGCAGTTCTTC. Its translation: CASSEATPFRGGSYNEQFF.